A selection of T cell receptor beta chains follows, all from one sample in a study of regulatory T cells in long-lasting Graves disease. TCRdb passed the multiplex PCR reads through MiXCR, listing each CDR3 protein once. Of some 370,000 distinct CDR3 sequences listed, approximately 23% are singletons. This material consisted of peripheral blood mononuclear cells (PBMCs), taken when the disease was refractory, from a patient treated with antithyroid drugs. These receptors were taken from a woman in her 40s with Graves disease. The CDR3 runs from the conserved cysteine through the conserved F or W. A D gene is named only where the DNA matches it firmly. Some rows have no size entry. The others give once, few or many, or a class for an expanded clone.

d_gene	v_gene	j_gene	abundance	len	CDR3aa	CDR3nt
.	TRBV30	TRBJ1-5	.	12	CAVDRGNQPQHF	TGTGCCGTTGACAGAGGGAATCAGCCCCAGCATTTT
TRBD1	TRBV5-5	TRBJ2-2	.	21	CASSLNGWGGTEYANTRELFF	TGTGCCAGCAGCTTAAACGGCTGGGGTGGGACAGAATACGCGAACACCAGGGAGCTGTTTTTT
.	TRBV28	TRBJ2-2	few	14	CASLGGGGTGELFF	TGTGCCAGCTTGGGCGGGGGCGGGACCGGGGAGCTGTTTTTT
.	TRBV28	TRBJ1-5	many	12	CASSSGQKPQHF	TGTGCCAGCAGTTCGGGACAAAAGCCCCAGCATTTT
.	TRBV20-1	TRBJ1-5	.	16	CSATNIKGLLNQPQHF	TGCAGTGCTACGAACATTAAGGGGCTTCTCAATCAGCCCCAGCATTTT
TRBD1	TRBV6-1	TRBJ2-2	.	17	CASNPGQGPLRGGELFF	TGTGCCAGCAATCCGGGACAGGGGCCCCTACGGGGCGGGGAGCTGTTTTTT
.	TRBV10-2	TRBJ1-5	many	13	CASKEQNNQPQHF	TGCGCCAGCAAGGAACAGAACAATCAGCCCCAGCATTTT
.	TRBV11-2	TRBJ1-1	.	14	CASSPGTTTIEAFF	TGTGCCAGCAGCCCCGGGACCACTACTATTGAAGCTTTCTTT
.	TRBV10-3	TRBJ2-2	many	14	CAISEYGQTGELFF	TGTGCCATCAGTGAATACGGACAAACCGGGGAGCTGTTTTTT
.	TRBV2	TRBJ2-2	.	15	CASRILGENTGELFF	TGTGCCAGCCGTATTTTGGGGGAGAACACCGGGGAGCTGTTTTTT
.	TRBV7-8	TRBJ2-5	many	15	CASSLSSAGGETQYF	TGTGCCAGCAGCTTATCCTCGGCCGGGGGCGAGACCCAGTACTTC
TRBD1	TRBV20-1	TRBJ1-5	.	15	CSAARTGNSNQPQHF	TGCAGTGCGGCTCGGACAGGGAATAGCAATCAGCCCCAGCATTTT
TRBD2	TRBV7-2	TRBJ2-3	few	17	CASSLASGSLLTDTQYF	TGTGCCAGCAGCTTAGCTAGCGGGAGCCTGTTAACAGATACGCAGTATTTT
.	TRBV7-6	TRBJ2-1	.	16	CASSLAGGLSYNEQFF	TGTGCCAGCAGCTTAGCGGGGGGACTCTCCTACAATGAGCAGTTCTTC
TRBD2	TRBV5-1	TRBJ2-7	.	19	CASSFRTSGRLIGSYEQYF	TGCGCCAGCAGCTTTCGGACTAGCGGGAGGTTAATTGGATCCTACGAGCAGTACTTC
TRBD1	TRBV5-1	TRBJ1-1	few	14	CASSQLQQGTEAFF	TGCGCCAGCAGCCAACTACAACAGGGGACTGAAGCTTTCTTT
.	TRBV14	TRBJ2-3	few	12	CASSPTADTQYF	TGTGCCAGCAGCCCGACCGCAGATACGCAGTATTTT
.	TRBV11-2	TRBJ2-6	many	16	CASSTLPKSGANVLTF	TGTGCCAGCAGCACCCTTCCAAAGTCAGGGGCCAACGTCCTGACTTTC
.	TRBV27	TRBJ2-7	many	14	CASAGTFQHYEQYF	TGTGCCAGCGCAGGGACATTTCAACACTACGAGCAGTACTTC
.	TRBV11-2	TRBJ2-7	many	15	CASSLDLGGRGEQYF	TGTGCCAGCAGCTTAGATCTAGGGGGGCGAGGCGAGCAGTACTTC
.	TRBV6-1	TRBJ1-5	.	15	CASSNLKGGGQPQHF	TGTGCCAGCAGTAACCTCAAGGGAGGCGGGCAGCCCCAGCATTTT
TRBD2	TRBV5-1	TRBJ2-5	.	15	CASSLVGTIQETQYF	TGCGCCAGCAGCTTGGTGGGGACTATCCAAGAGACCCAGTACTTC
TRBD2	TRBV6-1	TRBJ2-1	.	15	CASRQLASPYNEQFF	TGTGCCAGCAGACAACTAGCGTCCCCCTACAATGAGCAGTTCTTC
TRBD1	TRBV2	TRBJ1-4	many	14	CASSAGTGTRFSFF	TGTGCCAGCAGTGCCGGGACAGGGACGCGGTTTTCGTTTTTT
TRBD1	TRBV3-1	TRBJ2-1	.	15	CASSLGQDVYNEQFF	TGTGCCAGCAGCCTGGGACAGGACGTCTACAATGAGCAGTTCTTC
TRBD1	TRBV7-8	TRBJ1-1	few	17	CASSPRSGTGGGTEAFF	TGTGCCAGCAGCCCGAGGAGCGGGACAGGGGGGGGGACTGAAGCTTTCTTT
.	TRBV3-1	TRBJ2-7	.	18	CASSQELGRQASSYEQYF	TGTGCCAGCAGCCAAGAGTTGGGGCGACAGGCCAGCTCCTACGAGCAGTACTTC
.	TRBV18	TRBJ1-3	.	17	CASSQQPGSYSGNTIYF	TGTGCCAGCTCACAACAACCGGGATCATACTCTGGAAACACCATATATTTT
.	TRBV6-1	TRBJ2-7	.	13	CASSTIRGDEQYF	TGTGCCAGCAGTACCATCAGGGGTGACGAGCAGTACTTC
.	TRBV12-3/TRBV12-4	TRBJ2-4	many	13	CASRIQGARIQYF	TGTGCCAGCAGGATACAGGGAGCGCGCATTCAGTACTTC
TRBD2	TRBV7-2	TRBJ2-1	once	14	CASSQGLAELKQFF	TGTGCCAGCAGCCAGGGACTAGCGGAACTAAAGCAGTTCTTC
.	TRBV15	TRBJ2-7	many	17	CATSRDGVEGFSYEQYF	TGTGCCACCAGCAGAGATGGAGTGGAGGGTTTTTCCTACGAGCAGTACTTC
TRBD1	TRBV25-1	TRBJ1-5	many	14	CASKGQGANQPQHF	TGTGCCAGCAAGGGGCAGGGGGCGAATCAGCCCCAGCATTTT
.	TRBV4-2	TRBJ2-5	.	13	CASSQARIETQYF	TGTGCCAGCAGCCAAGCACGAATCGAGACCCAGTACTTC
.	TRBV6-4	TRBJ1-6	.	15	CATRERQAYNSPLHF	TGTGCCACCAGAGAGCGACAGGCCTATAATTCACCCCTCCACTTT
.	TRBV30	TRBJ2-5	few	11	CAWTIRETQYF	TGTGCCTGGACCATAAGGGAGACCCAGTACTTC
.	TRBV4-2	TRBJ2-2	.	14	CASSLDTNTGELFF	TGTGCCAGCAGCCTGGACACGAACACCGGGGAGCTGTTTTTT
TRBD1	TRBV30	TRBJ2-2	.	13	CAGRTGGIGELFF	TGTGCCGGCCGAACAGGGGGTATCGGGGAGCTGTTTTTT
TRBD1	TRBV29-1	TRBJ2-5	many	15	CSVELGTGGVETQYF	TGCAGCGTTGAACTCGGGACAGGGGGCGTGGAGACCCAGTACTTC
.	TRBV24-1	TRBJ1-1	many	16	CATSDRAGGSSAEAFF	TGTGCCACCAGTGATAGGGCAGGAGGGAGTAGCGCTGAAGCTTTCTTT
.	TRBV28	TRBJ2-5	many	15	CASSLDLARLETQYF	TGTGCCAGCAGTTTAGACCTAGCGAGGTTAGAGACCCAGTACTTC
.	TRBV19	TRBJ1-5	once	16	CASRGTGTFSNQPQHF	TGTGCCAGTCGGGGCACCGGGACTTTTAGCAATCAGCCCCAGCATTTT
TRBD2	TRBV7-9	TRBJ2-1	few	18	CASSPPPNSLAGWVEQFF	TGTGCCAGCAGCCCCCCCCCAAACAGTCTAGCGGGATGGGTTGAGCAGTTCTTC
.	TRBV5-1	TRBJ2-7	many	14	CASGSGVAVYEQYF	TGCGCCAGCGGCTCGGGAGTAGCGGTCTACGAGCAGTACTTC
TRBD1	TRBV29-1	TRBJ1-2	.	13	CSVGTDLNYGYTF	TGCAGCGTCGGGACAGATCTTAACTATGGCTACACCTTC
.	TRBV30	TRBJ1-4	many	12	CAWSGSDEKLFF	TGTGCCTGGAGTGGGTCGGATGAAAAACTGTTTTTT
TRBD1	TRBV28	TRBJ1-2	few	16	CASSPIFADRDSGYTF	TGTGCCAGCAGTCCTATCTTCGCGGACAGGGATTCTGGCTACACCTTC
.	TRBV24-1	TRBJ1-5	many	14	CATSEPGGNQPQHF	TGTGCCACCAGTGAGCCGGGGGGCAATCAGCCCCAGCATTTT